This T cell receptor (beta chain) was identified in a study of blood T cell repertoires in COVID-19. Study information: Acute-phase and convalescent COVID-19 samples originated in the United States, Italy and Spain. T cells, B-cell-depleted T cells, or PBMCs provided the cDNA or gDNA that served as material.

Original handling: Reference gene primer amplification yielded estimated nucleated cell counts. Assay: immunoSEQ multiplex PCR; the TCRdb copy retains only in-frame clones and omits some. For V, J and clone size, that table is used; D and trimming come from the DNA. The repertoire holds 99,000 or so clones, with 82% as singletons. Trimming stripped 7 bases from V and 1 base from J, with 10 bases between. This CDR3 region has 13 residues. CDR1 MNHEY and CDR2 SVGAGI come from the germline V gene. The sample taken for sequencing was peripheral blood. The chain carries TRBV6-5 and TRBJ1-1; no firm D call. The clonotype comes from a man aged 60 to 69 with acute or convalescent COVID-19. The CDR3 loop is CASKLTANTEAFF. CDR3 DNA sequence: TGTGCCAGCAAATTAACAGCGAACACTGAAGCTTTCTTT.